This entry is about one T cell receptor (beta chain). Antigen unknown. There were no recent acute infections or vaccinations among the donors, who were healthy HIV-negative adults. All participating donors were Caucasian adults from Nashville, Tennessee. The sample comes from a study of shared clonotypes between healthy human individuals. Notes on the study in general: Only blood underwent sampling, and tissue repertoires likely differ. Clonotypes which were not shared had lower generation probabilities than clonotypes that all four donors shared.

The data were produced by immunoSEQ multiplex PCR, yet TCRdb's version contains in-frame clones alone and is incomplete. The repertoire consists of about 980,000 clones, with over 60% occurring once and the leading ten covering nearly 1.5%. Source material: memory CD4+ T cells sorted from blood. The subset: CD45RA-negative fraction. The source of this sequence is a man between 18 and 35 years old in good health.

The CDR3 reads CASRPTGMNTEAFF. CDR3 bases: TGTGCCAGCAGGCCGACAGGGATGAACACTGAAGCTTTCTTT. The chain couples TRBV6-6 to TRBJ1-1, with TRBD1 identical over 7 bases. The germline V gene has CDR1 MNHNY and CDR2 SVGAGI (reference sequence). V was pared by 6 bases and J by 0 bases, with 4 bases of the junction left unmatched. This CDR3 contains 14 residues.